This is a list of T cell receptor beta chains from one sample in a study of blood T cell repertoires in COVID-19. Profiling relied on immunoSEQ multiplex PCR, and the TCRdb table lists in-frame clones only, not all of them. The sample includes 200,000 to 300,000 clones, 91% of them seen just once. The sample was peripheral blood. The receptor set was obtained from a person in their late teens or twenties with COVID-19, enrolled during active disease. CDR3s include the opening cysteine and the closing phenylalanine or tryptophan. D genes are given only for firm matches. Not all rows give a size; the values are once, few, many and, for expanded clones, a class.

len: 14; abundance: .; d_gene: TRBD1; j_gene: TRBJ2-2; v_gene: TRBV5-4; CDR3aa: CASSFGQGDGELFF; CDR3nt: TGTGCCAGCAGCTTCGGACAGGGGGACGGGGAGCTGTTTTTT
len: 14; abundance: .; d_gene: TRBD2; j_gene: TRBJ2-5; v_gene: TRBV2; CDR3aa: CAARLAGVEETQYF; CDR3nt: TGTGCCGCGAGACTAGCGGGAGTCGAGGAGACCCAGTACTTC
len: 15; abundance: .; d_gene: TRBD1; j_gene: TRBJ2-7; v_gene: TRBV11-2; CDR3aa: CASSLRDRGYYEQYF; CDR3nt: TGTGCCAGCAGCTTAAGGGACAGGGGTTACTACGAGCAGTACTTC
len: 20; abundance: .; d_gene: TRBD2; j_gene: TRBJ2-3; v_gene: TRBV4-3; CDR3aa: CASSQDIIGLAIGGTDTQYF; CDR3nt: TGCGCCAGCAGCCAAGATATAATCGGACTAGCGATCGGAGGAACAGATACGCAGTATTTT
len: 13; abundance: once; d_gene: TRBD1; j_gene: TRBJ2-7; v_gene: TRBV11-1; CDR3aa: CASRHTGGREQYF; CDR3nt: TGTGCCAGCAGACATACAGGGGGCCGGGAGCAGTACTTC
len: 12; abundance: .; d_gene: .; j_gene: TRBJ1-2; v_gene: TRBV28; CDR3aa: CASSAGHYGYTF; CDR3nt: TGTGCCAGCAGCGCAGGCCACTATGGCTACACCTTC
len: 17; abundance: .; d_gene: .; j_gene: TRBJ2-3; v_gene: TRBV24-1; CDR3aa: CATSDLGLREMADTQYF; CDR3nt: TGTGCCACCAGTGATTTGGGGTTGCGGGAAATGGCAGATACGCAGTATTTT
len: 14; abundance: .; d_gene: TRBD1; j_gene: TRBJ2-7; v_gene: TRBV19; CDR3aa: CASRDGQGGYEQYF; CDR3nt: TGTGCCAGTAGGGATGGACAGGGTGGCTACGAGCAGTACTTC
len: 15; abundance: .; d_gene: TRBD2; j_gene: TRBJ2-1; v_gene: TRBV6-5; CDR3aa: CASSYSGGSYNEQFF; CDR3nt: TGTGCCAGCAGTTACAGCGGGGGCAGCTACAATGAGCAGTTCTTC
len: 15; abundance: .; d_gene: TRBD1; j_gene: TRBJ1-2; v_gene: TRBV5-6; CDR3aa: CASSFRTGSNYGYTF; CDR3nt: TGTGCCAGCAGCTTCCGGACAGGGAGTAACTATGGCTACACCTTC
len: 17; abundance: .; d_gene: .; j_gene: TRBJ2-5; v_gene: TRBV21-1; CDR3aa: CASSKNGLAPDQETQYF; CDR3nt: TGTGCCAGCAGCAAAAACGGCCTAGCGCCCGACCAAGAGACCCAGTACTTC
len: 16; abundance: .; d_gene: .; j_gene: TRBJ2-7; v_gene: TRBV11-1; CDR3aa: CASSLAFRSSSYEQYF; CDR3nt: TGTGCCAGCAGCTTAGCGTTCCGGAGCAGCTCCTACGAGCAGTACTTC
len: 13; abundance: .; d_gene: .; j_gene: TRBJ1-4; v_gene: TRBV28; CDR3aa: CASSSSGSEKLFF; CDR3nt: TGTGCCAGCAGTTCCTCAGGATCTGAAAAACTGTTTTTT
len: 14; abundance: .; d_gene: TRBD1; j_gene: TRBJ2-7; v_gene: TRBV2; CDR3aa: CASWGQGGLIEQYF; CDR3nt: TGTGCCAGCTGGGGACAGGGGGGGTTAATCGAGCAGTACTTC
len: 13; abundance: .; d_gene: .; j_gene: TRBJ1-4; v_gene: TRBV2; CDR3aa: CASLTAYHEKLFF; CDR3nt: TGTGCCAGTCTAACTGCCTACCATGAAAAACTGTTTTTT
len: 17; abundance: .; d_gene: .; j_gene: TRBJ2-1; v_gene: TRBV7-8; CDR3aa: CASSRGLAGSSYNEQFF; CDR3nt: TGTGCCAGCAGCCGAGGGCTCGCGGGGAGCTCCTACAATGAGCAGTTCTTC
len: 13; abundance: .; d_gene: .; j_gene: TRBJ1-1; v_gene: TRBV30; CDR3aa: CAWSILYDTEAFF; CDR3nt: TGTGCCTGGAGTATCCTATATGACACTGAAGCTTTCTTT
len: 14; abundance: .; d_gene: .; j_gene: TRBJ2-5; v_gene: TRBV5-1; CDR3aa: CASSLDTGLETQYF; CDR3nt: TGCGCCAGCAGCTTAGATACAGGGCTGGAGACCCAGTACTTC
len: 15; abundance: .; d_gene: TRBD1; j_gene: TRBJ2-7; v_gene: TRBV7-2; CDR3aa: CASSLSRTGRREQYF; CDR3nt: TGTGCCAGCAGCTTGAGTAGGACAGGGAGGCGGGAGCAGTACTTC
len: 16; abundance: once; d_gene: .; j_gene: TRBJ2-1; v_gene: TRBV21-1; CDR3aa: CASSKFLGRSHNEQFF; CDR3nt: TGTGCCAGCAGCAAATTCCTCGGGAGGTCCCACAATGAGCAGTTCTTC
len: 14; abundance: .; d_gene: .; j_gene: TRBJ1-2; v_gene: TRBV10-3; CDR3aa: CAISEGGGNYGYTF; CDR3nt: TGTGCCATCAGTGAAGGAGGAGGAAACTATGGCTACACCTTC
len: 13; abundance: .; d_gene: .; j_gene: TRBJ2-2; v_gene: TRBV7-2; CDR3aa: CASSSLHTGELFF; CDR3nt: TGTGCCAGCAGCTCCCTCCACACCGGGGAGCTGTTTTTT
len: 15; abundance: .; d_gene: TRBD2; j_gene: TRBJ2-1; v_gene: TRBV6-4; CDR3aa: CASSAVAGGTNEQFF; CDR3nt: TGTGCCAGCAGTGCCGTAGCGGGAGGCACTAATGAGCAGTTCTTC
len: 14; abundance: .; d_gene: .; j_gene: TRBJ2-2; v_gene: TRBV7-2; CDR3aa: CASSLGERTGELFF; CDR3nt: TGTGCCAGCAGCTTAGGAGAGAGAACCGGGGAGCTGTTTTTT